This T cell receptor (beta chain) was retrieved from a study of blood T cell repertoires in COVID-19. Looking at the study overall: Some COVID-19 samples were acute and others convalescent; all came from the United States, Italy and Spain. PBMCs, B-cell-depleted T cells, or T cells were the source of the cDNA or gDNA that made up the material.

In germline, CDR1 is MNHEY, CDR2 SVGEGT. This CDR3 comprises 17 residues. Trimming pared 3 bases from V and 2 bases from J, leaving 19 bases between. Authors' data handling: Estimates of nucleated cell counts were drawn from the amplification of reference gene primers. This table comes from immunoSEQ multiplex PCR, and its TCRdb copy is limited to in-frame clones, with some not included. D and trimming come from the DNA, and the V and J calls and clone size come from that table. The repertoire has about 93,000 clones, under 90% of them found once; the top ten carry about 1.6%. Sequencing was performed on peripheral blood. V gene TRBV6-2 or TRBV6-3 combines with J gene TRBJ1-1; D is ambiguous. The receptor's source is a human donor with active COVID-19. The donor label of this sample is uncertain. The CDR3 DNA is TGTGCCAGCAGTTATATTTTGGGAAGCGGTCTTAACACTGAAGCTTTCTTT. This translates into CASSYILGSGLNTEAFF.